This T cell receptor beta chain was sequenced during a study of cytomegalovirus exposure and HLA in healthy donors. It was healthy bone marrow donors who served as donors. Study conclusions and caveats: Immune exposure was documented only through CMV serostatus.

This clone was observed a single time. Its antigen is not identified. From germline, CDR1 is SGHVS and CDR2 FQNEAQ. This CDR3 region has 13 residues. Deletions cut 5 bases from V and 7 bases from J, with 11 bases between. The PCR made use of 60 Vbeta and 13 Jbeta primers. Measured with immunoSEQ multiplex PCR; TCRdb has only the in-frame clones, and not every one. The profile shows about 200,000 clones, more than 80% of them singletons. Sequencing used PBMCs. The sequence was obtained from a young man in good health and CMV-seronegative. The chain employs TRBV7-8 and TRBJ2-2; D is perhaps TRBD1 (6 bases). The CDR3 nucleotides are TGTGCCAGCAGCCACAACAGGGACGGGGAGCTGTTTTTT. Residues: CASSHNRDGELFF.